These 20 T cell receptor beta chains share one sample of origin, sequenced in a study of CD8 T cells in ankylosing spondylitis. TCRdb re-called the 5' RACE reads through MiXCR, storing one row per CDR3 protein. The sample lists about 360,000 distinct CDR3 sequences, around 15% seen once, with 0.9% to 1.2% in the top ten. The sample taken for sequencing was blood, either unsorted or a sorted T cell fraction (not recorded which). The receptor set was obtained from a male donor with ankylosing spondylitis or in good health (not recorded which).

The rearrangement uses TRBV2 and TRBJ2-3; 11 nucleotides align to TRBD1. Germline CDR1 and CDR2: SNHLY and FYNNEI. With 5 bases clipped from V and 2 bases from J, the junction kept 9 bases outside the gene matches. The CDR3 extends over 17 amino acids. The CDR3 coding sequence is TGTGCCAGCAGTAAGGAGGGACAGGGGGTTTTCACAGATACGCAGTATTTT. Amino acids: CASSKEGQGVFTDTQYF.

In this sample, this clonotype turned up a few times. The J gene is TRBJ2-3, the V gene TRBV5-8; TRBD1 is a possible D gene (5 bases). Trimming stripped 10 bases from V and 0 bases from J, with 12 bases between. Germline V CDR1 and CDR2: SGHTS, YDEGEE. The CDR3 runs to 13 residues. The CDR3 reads CAGGRDSTDTQYF. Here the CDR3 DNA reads TGTGCCGGTGGCAGGGATAGCACAGATACGCAGTATTTT.

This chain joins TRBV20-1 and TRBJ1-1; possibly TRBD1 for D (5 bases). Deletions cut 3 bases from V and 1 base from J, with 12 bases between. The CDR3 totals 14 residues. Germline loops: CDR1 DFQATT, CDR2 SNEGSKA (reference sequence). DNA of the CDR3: TGCAGTGCTAGGAGGGGCGCTACGAACACTGAAGCTTTCTTT. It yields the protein CSARRGATNTEAFF.

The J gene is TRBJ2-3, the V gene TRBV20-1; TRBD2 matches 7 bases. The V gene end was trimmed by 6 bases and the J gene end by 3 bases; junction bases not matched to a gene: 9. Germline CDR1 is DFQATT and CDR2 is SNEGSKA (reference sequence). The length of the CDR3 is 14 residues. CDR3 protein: CSAKIGGRTDTQYF. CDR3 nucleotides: TGCAGTGCCAAGATCGGCGGGAGAACAGATACGCAGTATTTT.

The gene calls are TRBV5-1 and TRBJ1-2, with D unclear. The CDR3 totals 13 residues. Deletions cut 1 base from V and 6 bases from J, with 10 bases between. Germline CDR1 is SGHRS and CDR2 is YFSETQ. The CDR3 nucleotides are TGCGCCAGCAGCTTGAGAGGGTTGGATGGCTACACCTTC. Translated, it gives CASSLRGLDGYTF.

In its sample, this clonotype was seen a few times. Here the CDR3 reads CSASRGRNTGELFF. Here the CDR3 DNA reads TGCAGTGCTAGTCGAGGAAGGAACACCGGGGAGCTGTTTTTT. This chain joins TRBV20-1 and TRBJ2-2; D not certain. The CDR3 has 14 amino acids. Germline CDR1 is DFQATT and CDR2 is SNEGSKA (reference sequence). Trimming left V 3 bases short and J 1 base short, with 9 bases between.

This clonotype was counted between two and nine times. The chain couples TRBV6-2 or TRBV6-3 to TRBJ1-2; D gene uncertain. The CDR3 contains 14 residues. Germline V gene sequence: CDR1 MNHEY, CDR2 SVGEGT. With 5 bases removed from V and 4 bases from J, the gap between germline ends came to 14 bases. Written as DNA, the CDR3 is TGTGCCAGCAGTCGCTTGGATCTACTCTATGGCTACACCTTC. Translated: CASSRLDLLYGYTF.

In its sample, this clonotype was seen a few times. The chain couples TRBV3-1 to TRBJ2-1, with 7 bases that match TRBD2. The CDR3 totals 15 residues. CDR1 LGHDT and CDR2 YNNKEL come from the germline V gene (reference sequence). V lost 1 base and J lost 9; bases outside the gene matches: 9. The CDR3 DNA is TGTGCCAGCAGCCAAGTAGTTGGCGGGAGAGGTGAGCAGTTCTTC. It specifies CASSQVVGGRGEQFF.

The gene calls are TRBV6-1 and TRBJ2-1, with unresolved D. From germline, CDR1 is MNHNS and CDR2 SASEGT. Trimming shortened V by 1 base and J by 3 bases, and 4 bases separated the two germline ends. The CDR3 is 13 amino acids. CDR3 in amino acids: CASSEGVYNEQFF. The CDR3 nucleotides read TGTGCCAGCAGTGAAGGGGTCTACAATGAGCAGTTCTTC.

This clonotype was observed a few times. CDR3 DNA sequence: TGTGCCAGCAGCTCTGACAGGCTAACCTTGAACACTGAAGCTTTCTTT. It specifies CASSSDRLTLNTEAFF. The V and J genes are TRBV11-2 and TRBJ1-1; D is possibly TRBD1 (6 bases). Germline CDR1 SGHAT, CDR2 FQNNGV. Trimming pared 4 bases from V and 0 bases from J, leaving 15 bases between. The CDR3 totals 16 residues.

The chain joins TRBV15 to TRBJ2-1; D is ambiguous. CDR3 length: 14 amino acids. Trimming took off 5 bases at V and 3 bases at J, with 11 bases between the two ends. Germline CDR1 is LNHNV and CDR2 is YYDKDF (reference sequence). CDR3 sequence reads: CATSRGGHYNEQFF. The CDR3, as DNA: TGTGCCACCAGCCGTGGCGGCCACTACAATGAGCAGTTCTTC.

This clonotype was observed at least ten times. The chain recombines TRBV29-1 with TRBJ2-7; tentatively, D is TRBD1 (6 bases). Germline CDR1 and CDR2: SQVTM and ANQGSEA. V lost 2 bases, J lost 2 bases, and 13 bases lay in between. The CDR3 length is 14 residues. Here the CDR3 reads CSVETTGQPYEQYF. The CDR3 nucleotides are TGCAGCGTTGAAACTACCGGACAGCCCTACGAGCAGTACTTC.

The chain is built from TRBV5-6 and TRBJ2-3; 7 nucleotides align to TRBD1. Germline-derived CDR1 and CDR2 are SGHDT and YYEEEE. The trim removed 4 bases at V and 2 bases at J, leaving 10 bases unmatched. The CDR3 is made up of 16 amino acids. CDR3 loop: CASSLDRQFTTDTQYF. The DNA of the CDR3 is TGTGCCAGCAGCCTGGACAGGCAATTCACCACAGATACGCAGTATTTT.

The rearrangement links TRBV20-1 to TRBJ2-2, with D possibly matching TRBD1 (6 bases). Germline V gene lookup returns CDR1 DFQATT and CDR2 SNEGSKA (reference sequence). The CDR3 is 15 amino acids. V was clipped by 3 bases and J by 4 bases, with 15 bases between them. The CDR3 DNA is TGCAGTGCTAGGCCCGCCAGGGGATCCACCGGGGAGCTGTTTTTT. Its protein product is CSARPARGSTGELFF.

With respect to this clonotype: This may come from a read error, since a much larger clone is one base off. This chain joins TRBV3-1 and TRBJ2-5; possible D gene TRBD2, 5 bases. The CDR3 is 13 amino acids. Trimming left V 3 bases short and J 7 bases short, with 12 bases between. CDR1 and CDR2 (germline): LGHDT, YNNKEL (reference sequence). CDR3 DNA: TGTGCCAGCAGCCAGACTCGGGGTGGGACCCAGTACTTC. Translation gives CASSQTRGGTQYF.

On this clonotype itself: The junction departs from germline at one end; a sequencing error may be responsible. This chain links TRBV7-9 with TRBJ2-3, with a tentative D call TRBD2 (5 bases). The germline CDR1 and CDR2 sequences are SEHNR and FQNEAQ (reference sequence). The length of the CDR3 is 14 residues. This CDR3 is CASSLAPNTDTQYF. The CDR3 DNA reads TGTGCCAGCAGCCTAGCCCCTAACACAGATACGCAGTATTTT.

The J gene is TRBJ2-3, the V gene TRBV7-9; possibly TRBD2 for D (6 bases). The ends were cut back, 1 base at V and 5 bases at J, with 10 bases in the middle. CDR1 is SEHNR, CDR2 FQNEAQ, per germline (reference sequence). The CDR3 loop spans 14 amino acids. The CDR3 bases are TGTGCCAGCAGCTTAGACCAGGGACTAGATACGCAGTATTTT. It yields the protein CASSLDQGLDTQYF.

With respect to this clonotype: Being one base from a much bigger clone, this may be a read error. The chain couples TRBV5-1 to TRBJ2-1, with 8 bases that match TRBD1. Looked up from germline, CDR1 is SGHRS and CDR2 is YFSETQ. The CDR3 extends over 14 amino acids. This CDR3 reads CPSSLGQVYNEQFF. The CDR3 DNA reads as TGCCCCAGCAGCTTGGGACAGGTATACAATGAGCAGTTCTTC.

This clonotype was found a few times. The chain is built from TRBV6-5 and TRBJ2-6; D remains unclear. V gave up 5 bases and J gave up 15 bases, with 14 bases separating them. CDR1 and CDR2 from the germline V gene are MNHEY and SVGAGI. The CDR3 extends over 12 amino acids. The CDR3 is CASSPSHGDLTF. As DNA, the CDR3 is TGTGCCAGCAGTCCGTCACATGGAGACCTGACTTTC.

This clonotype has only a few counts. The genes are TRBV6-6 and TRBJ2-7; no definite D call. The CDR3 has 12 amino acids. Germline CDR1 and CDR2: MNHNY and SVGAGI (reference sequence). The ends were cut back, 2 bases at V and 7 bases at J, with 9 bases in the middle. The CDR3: CASSYAEGEQYF. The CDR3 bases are TGTGCCAGCAGTTACGCAGAAGGAGAGCAGTACTTC.